These T cell receptor beta chains were read from a single sample in a study of blood T cell repertoires in COVID-19. The assay was immunoSEQ multiplex PCR, and TCRdb's table has in-frame clones only and misses some. The data show about 150,000 clones, with around nine tenths seen just once and about 2.9% held by the top ten. Material for sequencing was peripheral blood. Receptors were obtained from a man aged 60 to 75 with active or convalescent COVID-19. CDR3s include the opening cysteine and the closing phenylalanine or tryptophan.

TRBV7-9 14 CASSRGTGDEKLFF
TRBV4-1 16 CASSKGGGANTDTQYF
TRBV4-3 14 CASSQESRGTEAFF
TRBV5-4 15 CASIKWERDRYEQYF
TRBV30 11 CAWGKTPGYTF
TRBV27 15 CASSLRQGLSYEQYF
TRBV10-3 15 CAIASGRASYNEQFF
TRBV10-3 16 CAISELGLAGGNEQFF
TRBV6-5 15 CASSYSAGLNYGYTF
TRBV14 14 CASSLQGSAETQYF
TRBV18 13 CASSPGGDEKLFF
TRBV19 13 CASRQGAPDTQYF
TRBV13 17 CASSLTSGRGRAGELFF
TRBV10-3 15 CAIRPGQGIADTQYF
TRBV19 14 CASSIGQGKDGYTF
TRBV28 15 CASSSYRGANEKLFF
TRBV27 14 CASSPMFTGNTIYF
TRBV7-2 14 CASSPNRGDNEQFF
TRBV4-3 14 CASSQDLGQGTQYF
TRBV18 18 CASSPLFRGEISGNTIYF
TRBV28 14 CASSPWGETDTQYF
TRBV19 16 CASSILTGGLGDEAFF
TRBV3-1/TRBV3-2 15 CASSLGTGGRETQYF
TRBV3-1/TRBV3-2 11 CASRQGGELFF
TRBV4-3 20 CASSQDKGTSGGWGTDTQYF
TRBV5-6 16 CASSLRPGQGAGEQYF
TRBV25-1 15 CASSEPDTLGSPLHF
TRBV11-2 15 CASSLRTGTAYEQYF
TRBV24-1 13 CATSKAAGTEAFF
TRBV6-5 13 CATARGDTGELFF
TRBV4-2 16 CASSQELGQGHYEQYF
TRBV7-6 17 CASSPWGLAGGPGEQYF
TRBV29-1 14 CSVVAGSGTDTQYF
TRBV5-1 14 CASSLGTGTGELFF
TRBV9 13 CASSAGLLGTQYF
TRBV15 16 CATSRVGVRGNQPQHF
TRBV3-1/TRBV3-2 15 CASSQEGFRGSEAFF
TRBV6-5 15 CASSSPGLAGVEQFF
TRBV7-3 13 CASSWDFQETQYF